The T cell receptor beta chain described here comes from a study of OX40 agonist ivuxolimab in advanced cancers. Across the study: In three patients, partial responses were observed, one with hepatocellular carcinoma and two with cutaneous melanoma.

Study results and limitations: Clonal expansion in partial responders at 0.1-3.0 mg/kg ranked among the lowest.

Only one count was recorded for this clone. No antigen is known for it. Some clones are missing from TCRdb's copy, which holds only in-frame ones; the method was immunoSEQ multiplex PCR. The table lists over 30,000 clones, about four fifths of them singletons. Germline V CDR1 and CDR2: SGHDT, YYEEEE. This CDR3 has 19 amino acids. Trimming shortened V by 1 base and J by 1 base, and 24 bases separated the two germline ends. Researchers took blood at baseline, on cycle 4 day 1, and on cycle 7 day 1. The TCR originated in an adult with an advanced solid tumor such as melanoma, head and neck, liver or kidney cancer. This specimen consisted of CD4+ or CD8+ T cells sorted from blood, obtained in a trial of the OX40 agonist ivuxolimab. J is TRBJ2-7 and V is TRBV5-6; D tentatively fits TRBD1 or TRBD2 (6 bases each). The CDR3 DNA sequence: TGTGCCAGCAGCTTGCTCACAGGGACTTTTTCATTACGATCCTACGAGCAGTACTTC. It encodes CASSLLTGTFSLRSYEQYF.